These 3 T cell receptor beta chains were all obtained from the same sample, sequenced in a study of beta chain features in type 1 diabetes. Study findings and constraints: In all four CD4+ subsets, TCRB CDR3 length was significantly, moderately reduced in type 1 diabetes.

Antigens of these TCRs are unknown. The investigators reverse transcribed all of the isolated RNA, so they sequenced expressed TCRB transcripts. The protocol was immunoSEQ multiplex PCR, while the TCRdb copy is restricted to in-frame clones and leaves out a portion. The profile shows a few hundred thousand clones, over 14% of them singletons. The sample taken for sequencing was naive CD4+ T cells from blood. The receptors originated from a young man with type 1 diabetes.

In this sample, this clone turned up a few times. J is TRBJ2-3 and V is TRBV5-4; the D gene is possibly TRBD1 (5 bases). The CDR3 runs 14 residues. The germline V and J ends were trimmed by 4 bases and 0 bases, with 9 bases remaining between them. Germline V gives CDR1 SGHNT, CDR2 YYREEE (reference sequence). As DNA, the CDR3 is TGTGCCAGCAGCGCACAGGCTAGCACAGATACGCAGTATTTT. Its translation is CASSAQASTDTQYF.

This clone was observed a handful of times. The sample has other DNA sequences that encode this CDR3 too. V usage is TRBV30 and J usage is TRBJ1-2; TRBD1 matches 7 bases. The CDR3 spans 13 residues. Germline CDR1 reads GTSNPN; CDR2 reads SVGIG (reference sequence). The V and J ends lost 2 bases and 4 bases, in that order; junction bases with no gene match: 4. In DNA form, the CDR3 reads TGTGCCTGGAGTCCCGGGACAGCCTATGGCTACACCTTC. This translates into CAWSPGTAYGYTF.

The chain couples TRBV9 to TRBJ1-3; D remains ambiguous. There are 15 residues in the CDR3. Per germline, CDR1 SGDLS and CDR2 YYNGEE. The V end was cut by 0 bases, the J end by 0 bases, with 7 bases between. The CDR3 DNA reads as TGTGCCAGCAGCGTAGAAGCAGGCTCTGGAAACACCATATATTTT. This sequence encodes CASSVEAGSGNTIYF. Combining the CDR3 with reference TRBV9 and TRBJ1-3 gives the whole variable domain DSGVTQTPKHLITATGQRVTLRCSPRSGDLSVYWYQQSLDQGLQFLIQYYNGEERAKGNILERFSAQQFPDLHSELNLSSLELGDSALYFCASSVEAGSGNTIYFGEGSWLTVV.